This TCR beta chain was obtained from a study of cytomegalovirus exposure and HLA in healthy donors. Study-wide results and caveats: Researchers reported in a later analysis that a missense DCLRE1C variant was tied to TCR beta V- and J-gene trimming.

Use of 60 Vbeta and 13 Jbeta primers characterized the PCR. Using immunoSEQ multiplex PCR, the repertoire was profiled, and TCRdb retains in-frame clones only, with some absent. Among roughly 100,000 clones listed, roughly three fifths were seen once. Germline V gene lookup returns CDR1 LNHDA and CDR2 SQIVND (reference sequence). This CDR3 region has 14 residues. The junction had 5 bases not matched to a gene; V was cut back by 5 bases and J by 4 bases. With regard to this clone: Its antigen remains unknown.

The sample taken for sequencing was PBMCs. This chain uses TRBV19 with TRBJ2-1; the match to TRBD1 covers 7 bases. The source is a man between 25 and 39 years old in good health and CMV-seropositive. The CDR3 DNA sequence: TGTGCCAGTAGTCCAGACAGGGCATACAATGAGCAGTTCTTC. Translating gives CASSPDRAYNEQFF.